This T cell receptor (beta chain) was identified in a study of T cell responses to AZD1222 COVID-19 vaccine. Overall study findings and caveats: The reported proportion of spike-specific TCRs targeting unmutated variant regions was nearly half.

The CDR3 loop spans 16 amino acids. The ends were cut back, 6 bases at V and 0 bases at J, with 15 bases in the middle. Germline V lookup: CDR1 MNHEY, CDR2 SMNVEV (reference sequence). Measured with immunoSEQ multiplex PCR; TCRdb has only the in-frame clones, and not every one. The data hold 70,000 to 85,000 clones, with 70% to 90% observed a single time. This clone occurred once. The antigen remains undetermined. This clonotype was obtained from an adult in good health. The sample here was peripheral blood, taken on day 0 of AZD1222 vaccination. The rearrangement links TRBV27 to TRBJ1-5, with D possibly TRBD1 on 6 matching bases. In DNA form, the CDR3 reads TGTGCCAGCAGCGGTACAGGGAACAATAGCAATCAGCCCCAGCATTTT. Amino acid sequence: CASSGTGNNSNQPQHF.